A single sample is the source of the 5 T cell receptor beta chains below, sequenced in a study of shared clonotypes between healthy human individuals. The table came from immunoSEQ multiplex PCR; TCRdb's copy has only in-frame clones and leaves some out. The data hold over 1.5 million clones, with under 99% observed a single time. The sequenced sample consisted of naive CD4+ T cells sorted from blood. Specified subset: CD45RA+ positively selected. These receptors originate from a man younger than 45 in good health.

Only a few counts were recorded for this clone. The chain carries TRBV6-1 and TRBJ1-2, with D tentatively TRBD1 (5 bases). Germline V gene data show CDR1 as MNHNS and CDR2 as SASEGT. V gave up 3 bases and J gave up 4 bases, with 15 bases separating them. The CDR3 covers 15 residues. The CDR3 DNA reads TGTGCCAGCAGTGATTTAGCAGGGAGGATCTATGGCTACACCTTC. Its translation is CASSDLAGRIYGYTF.

CDR3 amino acids: CASSAMLRTMSYEQYF. As DNA, the CDR3 is TGTGCCAGCAGTGCGATGTTACGGACAATGAGTTACGAGCAGTACTTC. The chain links TRBV6-1 to TRBJ2-7; D possibly corresponds to TRBD1 (5 bases). The V and J ends lost 4 bases and 4 bases respectively, with 20 bases between them. CDR1 and CDR2 from the germline V gene are MNHNS and SASEGT. The CDR3 has 16 amino acids.

This chain connects TRBV6-1 to TRBJ1-5; D is unclear. Germline V lookup: CDR1 MNHNS, CDR2 SASEGT. CDR3 length equals 13 residues. V was clipped by 7 bases and J by 9 bases, with 16 bases between them. The CDR3 region is CASNGGPLGPQHF. CDR3 nucleotides: TGTGCCAGCAACGGCGGTCCCCTAGGGCCCCAGCATTTT.

This chain links TRBV28 with TRBJ2-7, with D perhaps TRBD1 (6 bases). Germline CDR1 is MDHEN and CDR2 is SYDVKM. The CDR3 spans 13 residues. The V end was cut by 1 base, the J end by 6 bases, with 10 bases between. The CDR3 loop is CASSLLQGAEQYF. For the CDR3, the DNA is TGTGCCAGCAGTTTATTACAGGGAGCCGAGCAGTACTTC.

The chain employs TRBV19 and TRBJ1-2, with 9 bases identical to TRBD1. J lost 0 bases, V lost 10 bases, and 9 bases had no gene match. The CDR3 length is 15 residues. Germline V gives CDR1 LNHDA, CDR2 SQIVND (reference sequence). CDR3 loop: CATGTGFGSNYGYTF. CDR3 bases: TGTGCCACCGGGACAGGGTTTGGGTCTAACTATGGCTACACCTTC.